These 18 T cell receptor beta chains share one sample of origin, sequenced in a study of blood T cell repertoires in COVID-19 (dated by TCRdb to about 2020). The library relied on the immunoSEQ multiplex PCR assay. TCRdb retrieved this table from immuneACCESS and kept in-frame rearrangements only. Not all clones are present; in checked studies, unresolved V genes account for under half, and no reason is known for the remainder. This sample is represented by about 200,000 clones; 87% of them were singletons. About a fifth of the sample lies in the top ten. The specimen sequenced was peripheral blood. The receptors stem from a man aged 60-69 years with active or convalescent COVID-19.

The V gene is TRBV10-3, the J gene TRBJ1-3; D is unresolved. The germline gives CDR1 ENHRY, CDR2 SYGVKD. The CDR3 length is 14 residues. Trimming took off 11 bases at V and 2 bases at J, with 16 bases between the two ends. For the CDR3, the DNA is TGTGCCGTAGGACTGCCGGGAGCTGGAAACACCATATATTTT. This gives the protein CAVGLPGAGNTIYF.

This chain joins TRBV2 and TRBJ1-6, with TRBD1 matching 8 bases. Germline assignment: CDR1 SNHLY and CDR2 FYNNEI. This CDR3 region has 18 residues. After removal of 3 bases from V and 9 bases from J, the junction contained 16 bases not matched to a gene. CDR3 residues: CASSDSPSLTGEGSPLHF. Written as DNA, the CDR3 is TGTGCCAGCAGTGATTCTCCCTCACTGACAGGGGAAGGTTCACCCCTCCACTTT.

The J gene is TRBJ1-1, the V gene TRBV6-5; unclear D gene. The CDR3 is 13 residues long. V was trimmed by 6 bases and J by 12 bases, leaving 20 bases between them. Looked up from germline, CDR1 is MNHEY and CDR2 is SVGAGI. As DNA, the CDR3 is TGTGCCAGCAGACGGCAGTCAGGTATTGATCCTTTCTTT. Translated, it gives CASRRQSGIDPFF.

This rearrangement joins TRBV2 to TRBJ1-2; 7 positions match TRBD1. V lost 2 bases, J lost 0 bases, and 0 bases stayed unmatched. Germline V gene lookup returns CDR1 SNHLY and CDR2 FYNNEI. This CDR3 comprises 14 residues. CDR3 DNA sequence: TGTGCCAGCAGTGAAAGGGGGCCTAACTATGGCTACACCTTC. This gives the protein CASSERGPNYGYTF.

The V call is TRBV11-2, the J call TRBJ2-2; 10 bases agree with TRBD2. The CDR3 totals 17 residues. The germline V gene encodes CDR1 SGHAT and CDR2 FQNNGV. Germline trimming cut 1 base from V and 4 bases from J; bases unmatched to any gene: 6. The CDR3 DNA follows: TGTGCCAGCAGCTTAGTACCAGCGGGGGGGCCCACCGGGGAGCTGTTTTTT. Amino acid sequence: CASSLVPAGGPTGELFF.

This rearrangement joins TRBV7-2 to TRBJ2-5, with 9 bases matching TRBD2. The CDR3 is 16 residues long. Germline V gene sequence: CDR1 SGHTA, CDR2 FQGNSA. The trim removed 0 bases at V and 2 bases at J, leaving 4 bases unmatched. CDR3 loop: CASSLASGLAQETQYF. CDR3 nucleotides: TGTGCCAGCAGCTTAGCATCCGGACTAGCGCAAGAGACCCAGTACTTC.

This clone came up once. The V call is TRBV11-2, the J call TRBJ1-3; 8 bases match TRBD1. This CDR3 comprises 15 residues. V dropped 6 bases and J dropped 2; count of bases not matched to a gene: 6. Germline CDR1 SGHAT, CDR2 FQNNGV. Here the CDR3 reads CASSNRDRTGNTIYF. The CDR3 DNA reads TGTGCCAGCAGTAACCGGGACAGGACTGGAAACACCATATATTTT.

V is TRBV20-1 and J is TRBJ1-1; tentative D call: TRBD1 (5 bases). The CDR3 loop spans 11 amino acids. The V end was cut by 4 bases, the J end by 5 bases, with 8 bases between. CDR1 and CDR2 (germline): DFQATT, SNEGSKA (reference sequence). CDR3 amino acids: CSATQGTEAFF. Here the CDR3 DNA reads TGCAGTGCTACTCAGGGAACTGAAGCTTTCTTT.

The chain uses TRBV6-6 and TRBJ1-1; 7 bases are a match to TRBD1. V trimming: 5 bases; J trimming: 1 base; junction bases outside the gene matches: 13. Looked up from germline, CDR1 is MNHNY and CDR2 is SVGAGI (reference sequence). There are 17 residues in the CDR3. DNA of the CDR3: TGTGCCAGCAGTCCCCCAGTGAGGGGGCCTGGGAACACTGAAGCTTTCTTT. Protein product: CASSPPVRGPGNTEAFF.

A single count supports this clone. In DNA form, the CDR3 reads TGTGCCAGCAGCTTATATCCGGGCGGGGGGAATGAGCAGTTCTTC. It codes for CASSLYPGGGNEQFF. This chain links TRBV7-6 with TRBJ2-1; the match to TRBD2 covers 8 bases. This CDR3 region has 15 residues. Germline V gene lookup returns CDR1 SGHVS and CDR2 FNYEAQ. The ends lost 2 bases at V and 7 bases at J; junction bases unmatched: 7.

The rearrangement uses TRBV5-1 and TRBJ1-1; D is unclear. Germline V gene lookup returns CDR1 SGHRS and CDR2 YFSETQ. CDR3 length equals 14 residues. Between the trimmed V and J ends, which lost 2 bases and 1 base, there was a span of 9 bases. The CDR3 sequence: CASSFDSSNTEAFF. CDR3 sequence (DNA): TGCGCCAGCAGCTTTGACTCCTCGAACACTGAAGCTTTCTTT.

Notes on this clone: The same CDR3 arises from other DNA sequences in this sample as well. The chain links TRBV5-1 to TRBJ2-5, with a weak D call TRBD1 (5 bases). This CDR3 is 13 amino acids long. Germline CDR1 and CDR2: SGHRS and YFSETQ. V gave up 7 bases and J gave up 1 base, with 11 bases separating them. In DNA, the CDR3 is TGCGCCAGCTCACGACAGAGCCAAGAGACCCAGTACTTC. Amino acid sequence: CASSRQSQETQYF.

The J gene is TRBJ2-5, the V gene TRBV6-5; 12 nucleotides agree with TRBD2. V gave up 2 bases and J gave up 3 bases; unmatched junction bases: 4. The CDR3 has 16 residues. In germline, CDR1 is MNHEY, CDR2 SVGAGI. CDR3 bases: TGTGCCAGCAGTTACACTTGGACTAGCGGGAAAGAGACCCAGTACTTC. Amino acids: CASSYTWTSGKETQYF.

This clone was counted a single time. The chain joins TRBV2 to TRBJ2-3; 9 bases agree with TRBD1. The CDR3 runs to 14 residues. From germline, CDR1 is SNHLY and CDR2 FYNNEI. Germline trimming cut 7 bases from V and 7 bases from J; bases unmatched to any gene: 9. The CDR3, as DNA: TGTGCCAGCATTTCGGGGACAGGGCCCTATACGCAGTATTTT. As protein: CASISGTGPYTQYF.

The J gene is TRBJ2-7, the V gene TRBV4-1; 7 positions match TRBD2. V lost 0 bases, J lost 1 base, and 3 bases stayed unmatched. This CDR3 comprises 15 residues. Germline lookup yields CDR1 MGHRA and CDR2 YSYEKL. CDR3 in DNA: TGCGCCAGCAGCCAAGAACTAGCGCCTTCCTACGAGCAGTACTTC. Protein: CASSQELAPSYEQYF.

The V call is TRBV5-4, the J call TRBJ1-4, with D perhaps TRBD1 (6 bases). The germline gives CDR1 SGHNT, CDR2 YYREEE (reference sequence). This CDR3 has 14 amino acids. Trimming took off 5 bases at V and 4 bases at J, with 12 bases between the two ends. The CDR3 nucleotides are TGTGCCAGCAGTTCACAGGGAGATAATGAAAAACTGTTTTTT. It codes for CASSSQGDNEKLFF.

In nucleotides, the CDR3 is TGTGCCAGCAGCCCGCGGGGGGGACACGAGCAGTACTTC. Protein sequence: CASSPRGGHEQYF. The V and J genes are TRBV3-1 (or the pseudogene TRBV3-2) and TRBJ2-7; 9 nucleotides align to TRBD2. V gave up 4 bases and J gave up 5 bases; unmatched junction bases: 3. The CDR3 runs to 13 residues. The germline V gene encodes CDR1 LGHDT and CDR2 YNNKEL (reference sequence).

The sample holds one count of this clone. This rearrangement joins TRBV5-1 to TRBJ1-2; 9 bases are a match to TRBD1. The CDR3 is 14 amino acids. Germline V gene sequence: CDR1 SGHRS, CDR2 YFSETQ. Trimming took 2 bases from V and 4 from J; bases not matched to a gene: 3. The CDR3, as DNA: TGCGCCAGCAGCTTACAGGGGGCCCTCTATGGCTACACCTTC. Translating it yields CASSLQGALYGYTF.